This TCR beta chain originates from a study of human T cells and chemical hapten exposure. The time point was: patch test 2, 6 weeks after DPC sensitization. As to treatment: therapeutic diphenylcyclopropenone sensitization with weekly scalp DPC. Unfractionated whole blood yielded the extracted total RNA. TCRdb reprocessed the RACE reads with MiXCR, giving one entry per CDR3 protein. The sample holds tens of thousands of distinct CDR3 sequences, 8.5% to 10% seen once. The ends were cut back, 3 bases at V and 5 bases at J, with 8 bases in the middle. Germline CDR1 is SGHTA and CDR2 is FQGNSA. CDR3 size: 13 residues. In its sample, this clonotype was seen many times.

This chain uses TRBV7-2 with TRBJ1-5, with TRBD1 as a possible D gene (6 bases). This sequence was found in a woman aged 45-65 years with alopecia areata. Some clones in this sample may be carry-over from other donors' samples. The material was whole blood, obtained in connection with sensitization to the hapten diphenylcyclopropenone (DPC). CDR3 loop: CASSFGQYQPQHF. The CDR3 DNA is TGTGCCAGCAGCTTCGGACAGTATCAGCCCCAGCATTTT. The whole variable domain, remainder taken from reference TRBV7-2 and TRBJ1-5, is GAGVSQSPSNKVTEKGKDVELRCDPISGHTALYWYRQSLGQGLEFLIYFQGNSAPDKSGLPSDRFSAERTGGSVSTLTIQRTQQEDSAVYLCASSFGQYQPQHFGDGTRLSIL.